This paragraph reports one T cell receptor beta chain. This clonotype was recorded at least ten times. Its binding antigen is unknown. No base quality information exists; no much larger clone differs at one position. The data were obtained in a study of regulatory T cells in long-lasting Graves disease (dated by TCRdb to the early 2020s). For the study in its entirety: Newly diagnosed Graves' disease patients had taken antithyroid drugs for less than 3 months. This study used TCR sequencing and RNA sequencing of peripheral blood to compare persistent Graves' disease patients against newly diagnosed Graves' disease patients. The study took place in China and was registered as a clinical trial. A total of roughly 33 samples were covered by TCR sequencing, comprising approximately 13 persistent and around 20 newly diagnosed Graves' disease patients.

V and J lose 4 bases and 5 bases, and a span of 15 bases separates them. According to the germline V gene (reference sequence), CDR1 reads DFQATT and CDR2 reads SNEGSKA. The CDR3 contains 15 residues, cysteine and phenylalanine counted. The DNA shown is the 45-base CDR3, in frame from base 1. In light of the paper, this sample's time point label describes: newly diagnosed GD, antithyroid drugs for less than 3 months. For both TCR sequencing and RNA sequencing, RNA was extracted from PBMCs using TRIzol. Graves' disease was diagnosed according to American Thyroid Association guidelines. Recruitment of patients was carried out at an endocrinology department in Xi'an, China. From each patient, around 8.3 milliliters of peripheral blood was collected into an EDTA anticoagulant tube. Ficoll Paque Plus density gradient separation was used to isolate PBMCs, and no further T cell sorting was performed. An Agilent 2100 Bioanalyzer and agarose gel were used to check RNA quality, and a NanoDrop 2000 was used to measure RNA concentration.

What the study reported, not specific to this receptor: Persistent Graves' disease patients showed lower TCR Shannon entropy and fewer highly expanded clones than newly diagnosed patients, suggesting clonal expansion. The small sample size was acknowledged by the authors as a limitation that may reduce accuracy. TRBV28, TRBJ1-2 and TRBJ2-5 were preferentially used in persistent disease, while TRBV20-1 and TRBJ2-1 were favored in newly diagnosed disease. More public clonotypes were shared among persistent patients (around 3,000) than among newly diagnosed patients (roughly 1,000). Sequencing and analysis were restricted to the TCR beta chain. Because the primary lesion, thyroid tissue, could not be accessed, the study looked at peripheral blood alone.

The library was produced with multiplex PCR. The listed sequencing device is Illumina HiSeq 4000. CDR3 regions were amplified by Arm-PCR with iRepertoire HTBI primers to construct TCR beta libraries. Before sequencing, the PCR products underwent gel purification. Concerning the study's data processing: Gene usage analysis of CDR3 amino acid clonotypes used the roughly 60 TRBV and 14 to 15 TRBJ segments found across samples. COPE and FqMerger were used to merge the filtered high-quality paired reads into contigs. BLAST was used to align contigs to IMGT TRBV, TRBD and TRBJ reference genes, with CDR3 defined following IMGT. Any clonotype with a frequency above 0.1% was classified as a highly expanded clone. Shannon entropy served as the measure of repertoire diversity, while the Gini coefficient captured V-J evenness. A clonotype found in more than one individual was treated as public. In-frame beta chains were kept once TCRdb had trimmed the public reads at Q25 with fastp and called clones with MiXCR. Every distinct CDR3 protein forms one entry, paired with its most common genes and DNA. In this record, the V and J calls reflect TCRdb's handling and not the investigators' own analysis. Across this sample there are approximately 350,000 distinct CDR3 sequences, with about 12% seen only once. Of the sample, approximately 19% falls within the top ten clones.

A further study also used this sample, focusing on T cells in Graves' hyperthyroidism and ophthalmopathy. As that second paper reports: Stable Graves' hyperthyroidism was defined as the absence of progression to ophthalmopathy over 18 months of follow-up. Hyperthyroidism patients were newly diagnosed, with disease duration under 2 months, and aged 18 to 65 years. Any patient with an uncontrolled infection, another autoimmune disease, pregnancy or lactation was excluded. Diagnoses relied on clinical symptoms, serum thyroxine and TRAb, thyroid ultrasound and orbital computed tomography. A first-round RT-PCR of the TCR CDR3 used the HTBI primer set with the Qiagen OneStep RT-PCR kit. Most expanded thyroid clonotypes (frequency above 0.001) were also detected in blood, a finding suggesting that blood repertoires may reflect thyroid immune responses. Ophthalmopathy was separated from stable hyperthyroidism by a 13 V-J signature model, with about 86% sensitivity and roughly 84% specificity obtained in cross-validation and 80%/75% obtained in testing. In validation, the model predicted progression to ophthalmopathy a median of roughly 6.5 months before onset, with roughly 70% sensitivity and about 72% specificity. To identify distinguishing TCR V-J signatures, a discovery cohort of about 95 patients was used, comprising roughly 45 with Graves' ophthalmopathy and around 57 with stable Graves' hyperthyroidism. Whether ophthalmopathy could be predicted prospectively was tested in an independent validation cohort made up of under 20 hyperthyroidism patients plus 17 patients who later progressed to ophthalmopathy. The 95 to 100 discovery patients were divided at random into training and test sets in a 7:3 ratio. The study also compared thyroid tissue and blood T-cell repertoires from a handful of Graves' hyperthyroidism patients. After blood sampling, hyperthyroidism patients were treated with methimazole at a starting dose of 30 mg daily, and ophthalmopathy patients were treated with high-dose intravenous methylprednisolone. Libraries were constructed in a second round of multiplex PCR, after which size selection and purification were carried out. Sequencing of the libraries was done on an Illumina HiSeq2000 using paired-end 100 bp reads. SOAPnuke was used to process the raw data, with reads discarded if the reads contained adapters or uncalled bases, had a mean Phred below 15, or lacked an exact constant-primer or identifier match. COPE v1.2.5 was used to merge high-quality paired reads, and clonotypes were defined as unique nucleotide sequences. Clonotypes were aligned to IMGT TRBV, TRBD and TRBJ reference segments using MiTCR v1.1. The analysis was restricted to V-J combinations with a frequency above 0.0001, which together covered about 99% of the repertoires. A TCS score was defined as the ratio of F50 (clonal expansion) to E x V (chaos), with BLOSUM62-based TCRdist applied between CDR3 peptides within each V-J. Welch's t-statistics and random forest reduced fewer than 600 V-J features to some 14, which were used in a naive Bayes classifier (R e1071). Sample size was not statistically predetermined, and investigators were not blinded to group allocation. The paper describes TCR Vbeta CDR3 sequencing of fewer than 150 peripheral blood samples, made up of 43 ophthalmopathy patients, some 76 hyperthyroidism patients and approximately 17 progressor patients.

The chain uses TRBV20-1 and TRBJ1-6, with TRBD1 perhaps the D gene, on 5 matching bases. This TCR was recovered from a woman under 30 with Graves disease. Donor details come from another sample of the same person, matched by shared clones. Sequencing used peripheral blood mononuclear cells (PBMCs), obtained at new diagnosis, from a patient treated with antithyroid drugs. CDR3 region: CSAKTGTAHNSPLHF. In nucleotide form, the sequence is TGCAGTGCTAAAACCGGGACTGCCCATAATTCACCCCTCCACTTT.